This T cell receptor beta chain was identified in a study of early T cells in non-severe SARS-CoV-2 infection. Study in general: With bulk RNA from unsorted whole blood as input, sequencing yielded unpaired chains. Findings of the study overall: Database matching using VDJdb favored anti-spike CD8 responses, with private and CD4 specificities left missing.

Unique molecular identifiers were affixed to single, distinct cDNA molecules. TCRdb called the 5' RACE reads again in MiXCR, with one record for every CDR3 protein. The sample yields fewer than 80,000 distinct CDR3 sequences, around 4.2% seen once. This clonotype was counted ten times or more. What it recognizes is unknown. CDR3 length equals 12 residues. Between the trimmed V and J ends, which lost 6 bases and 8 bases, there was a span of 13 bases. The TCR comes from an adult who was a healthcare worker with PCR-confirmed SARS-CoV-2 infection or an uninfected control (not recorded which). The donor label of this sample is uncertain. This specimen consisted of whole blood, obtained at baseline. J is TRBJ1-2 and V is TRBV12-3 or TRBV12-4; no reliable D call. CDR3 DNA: TGTGCCAGCAGGGGAACTCAGGAAGGCTACACCTTC. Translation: CASRGTQEGYTF.